This T cell receptor beta chain was sequenced in a study of blood T cells in healthy people across ages. Study-wide points: It was the long-lived donors that had more naive CD4+ cells and higher diversity than aged donors. The recorded TCR beta diversity per million T cells decreased in a roughly linear manner with age.

There are 14 residues in the CDR3. The V end was cut by 1 base, the J end by 1 base, with 7 bases between. CDR1 SGHTA and CDR2 FQGNSA come from the germline V gene. This clonotype was picked up a small number of times. As yet, its antigen is unknown. The authors ran a second PCR of about 6 to 11 cycles using a sample-barcoded 5' primer and a J-beta primer mix. All cDNA molecules were each tagged by a template-switch adaptor with 12 random nucleotides. TCRdb reprocessed the 5' RACE reads via MiXCR and lists one record per CDR3 protein. The table shows hundreds of thousands of distinct CDR3 sequences, with approximately 49% occurring only once.

Sequenced material: blood. This TCR derives from a woman aged 55-70 years in good health. V usage is TRBV7-2 and J usage is TRBJ1-1; D possibly corresponds to TRBD1 (5 bases). The CDR3 nucleotides read TGTGCCAGCAGCTTAGTGAGGGGGAACACTGAAGCTTTCTTT. It codes for CASSLVRGNTEAFF.